The 3 T cell receptor beta chains listed next were all sequenced from one sample in a study of memory CD4+ T cells and cytomegalovirus serostatus. TCRdb's copy holds only in-frame clones and misses some; the assay was immunoSEQ multiplex PCR. The sample holds over 60,000 clones, approximately 80% seen once. Single viable CD3+CD4+CD8-CD45RO+ cells were sorted as the memory CD4+ T cells. Specimen: memory CD4+ T cells from blood. Receptor source: an adult in good health and CMV-seronegative.

This clone was detected a few times. V gene TRBV9 combines with J gene TRBJ2-2, with 10 bases lining up with TRBD2. Losses at the gene ends were 0 bases for V and 1 base for J; bases not matched to a gene: 0. Germline CDR1 is SGDLS and CDR2 is YYNGEE. The CDR3 runs 16 residues. Written as DNA, the CDR3 is TGTGCCAGCAGCGTAGGACTAGCGGGGAACACCGGGGAGCTGTTTTTT. Translating gives CASSVGLAGNTGELFF.

This clone was observed a handful of times. This chain joins TRBV5-6 and TRBJ2-2; D unclear. The V gene's germline CDR1 is SGHDT and CDR2 YYEEEE. The CDR3 length is 13 residues. Trimming removed 2 bases at V and 1 base at J, with 3 bases between. The CDR3 region has the DNA TGTGCCAGCAGCTTAGTGAACACCGGGGAGCTGTTTTTT. It codes for CASSLVNTGELFF.

The V and J genes are TRBV5-1 and TRBJ1-2; tentatively, D is TRBD1 (5 bases). The CDR3 has 14 residues. Looked up from germline, CDR1 is SGHRS and CDR2 is YFSETQ. Trimming left V 0 bases short and J 3 bases short, with 9 bases between. The DNA for the CDR3 is TGCGCCAGCAGCTTGGACCCAGGGTACTATGGCTACACCTTC. It specifies CASSLDPGYYGYTF.